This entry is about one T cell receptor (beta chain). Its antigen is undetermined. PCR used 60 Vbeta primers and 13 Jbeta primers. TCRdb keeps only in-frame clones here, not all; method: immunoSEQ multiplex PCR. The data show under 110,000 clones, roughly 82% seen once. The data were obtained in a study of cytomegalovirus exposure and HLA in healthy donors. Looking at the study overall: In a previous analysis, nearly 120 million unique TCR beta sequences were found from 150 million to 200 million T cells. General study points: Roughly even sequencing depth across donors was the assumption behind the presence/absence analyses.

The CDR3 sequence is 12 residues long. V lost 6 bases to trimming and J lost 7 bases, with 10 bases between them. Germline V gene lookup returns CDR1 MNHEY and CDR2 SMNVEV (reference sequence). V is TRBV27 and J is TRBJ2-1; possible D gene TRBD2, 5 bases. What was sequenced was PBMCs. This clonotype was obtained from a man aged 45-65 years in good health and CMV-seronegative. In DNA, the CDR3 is TGTGCCAGCAGAGAACTAGTGAATGAGCAGTTCTTC. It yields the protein CASRELVNEQFF.